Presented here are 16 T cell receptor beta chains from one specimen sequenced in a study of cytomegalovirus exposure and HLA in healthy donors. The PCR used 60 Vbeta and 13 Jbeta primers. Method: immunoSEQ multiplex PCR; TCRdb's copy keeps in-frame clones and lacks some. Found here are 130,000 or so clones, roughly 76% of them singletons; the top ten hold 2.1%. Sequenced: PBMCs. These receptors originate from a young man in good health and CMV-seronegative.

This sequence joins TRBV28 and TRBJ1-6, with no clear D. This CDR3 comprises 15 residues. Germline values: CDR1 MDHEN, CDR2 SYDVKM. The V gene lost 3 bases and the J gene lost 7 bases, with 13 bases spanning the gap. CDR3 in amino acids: CASSFVSWSNSPLHF. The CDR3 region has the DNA TGTGCCAGCAGTTTCGTTTCGTGGAGCAATTCACCCCTCCACTTT. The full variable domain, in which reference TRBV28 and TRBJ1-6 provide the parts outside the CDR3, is DVKVTQSSRYLVKRTGEKVFLECVQDMDHENMFWYRQDPGLGLRLIYFSYDVKMKEKGDIPEGYSVSREKKERFSLILESASTNQTSMYLCASSFVSWSNSPLHFGNGTRLTVT.

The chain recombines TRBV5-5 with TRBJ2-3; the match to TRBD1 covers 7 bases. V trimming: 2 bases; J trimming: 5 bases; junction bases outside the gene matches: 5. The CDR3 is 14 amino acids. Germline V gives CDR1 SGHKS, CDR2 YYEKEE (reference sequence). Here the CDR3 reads CASSFEGARDTQYF. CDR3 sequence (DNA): TGTGCCAGCAGCTTTGAGGGGGCGAGAGATACGCAGTATTTT.

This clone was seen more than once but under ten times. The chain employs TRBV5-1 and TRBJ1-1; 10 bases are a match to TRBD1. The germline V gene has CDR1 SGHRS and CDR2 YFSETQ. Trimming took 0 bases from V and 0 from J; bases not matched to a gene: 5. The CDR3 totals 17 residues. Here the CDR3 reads CASSLALTGGMNTEAFF. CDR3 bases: TGCGCCAGCAGCTTGGCCCTGACAGGGGGCATGAACACTGAAGCTTTCTTT.

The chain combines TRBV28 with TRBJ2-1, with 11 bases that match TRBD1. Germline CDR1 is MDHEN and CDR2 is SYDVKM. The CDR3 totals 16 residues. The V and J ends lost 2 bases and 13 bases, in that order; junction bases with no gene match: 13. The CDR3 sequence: CASSLRGQGVYLAQFF. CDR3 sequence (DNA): TGTGCCAGCAGTTTAAGGGGACAGGGGGTATATTTAGCCCAGTTCTTC.

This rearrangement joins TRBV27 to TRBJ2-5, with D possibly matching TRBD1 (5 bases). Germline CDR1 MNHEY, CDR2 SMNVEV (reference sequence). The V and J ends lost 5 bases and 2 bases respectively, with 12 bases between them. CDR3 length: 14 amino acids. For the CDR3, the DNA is TGTGCCAGCAGTATCCTAGACAGTCAAGAGACCCAGTACTTC. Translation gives CASSILDSQETQYF.

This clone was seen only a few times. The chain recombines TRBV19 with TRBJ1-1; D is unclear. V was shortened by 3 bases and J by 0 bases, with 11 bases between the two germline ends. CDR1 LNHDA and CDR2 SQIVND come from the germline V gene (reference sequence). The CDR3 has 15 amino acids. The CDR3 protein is CASSIPGSLNTEAFF. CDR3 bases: TGTGCCAGTAGTATCCCCGGGTCCTTGAACACTGAAGCTTTCTTT.

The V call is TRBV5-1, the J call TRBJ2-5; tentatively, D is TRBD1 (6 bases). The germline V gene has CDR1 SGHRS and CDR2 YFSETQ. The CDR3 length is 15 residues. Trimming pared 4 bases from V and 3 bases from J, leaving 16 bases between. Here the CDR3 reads CASSPQVRQEETQYF. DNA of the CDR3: TGCGCCAGCAGCCCGCAAGTAAGACAGGAAGAGACCCAGTACTTC.

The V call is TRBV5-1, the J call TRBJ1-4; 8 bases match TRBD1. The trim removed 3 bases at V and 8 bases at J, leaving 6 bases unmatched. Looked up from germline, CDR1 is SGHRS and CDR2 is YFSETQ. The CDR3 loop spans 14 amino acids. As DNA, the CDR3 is TGCGCCAGCAGCTCTCAGGGGGCTGGGGAAAAACTGTTTTTT. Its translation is CASSSQGAGEKLFF. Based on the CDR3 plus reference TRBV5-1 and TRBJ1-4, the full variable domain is KAGVTQTPRYLIKTRGQQVTLSCSPISGHRSVSWYQQTPGQGLQFLFEYFSETQRNKGNFPGRFSGRQFSNSRSEMNVSTLELGDSALYLCASSSQGAGEKLFFGSGTQLSVL.

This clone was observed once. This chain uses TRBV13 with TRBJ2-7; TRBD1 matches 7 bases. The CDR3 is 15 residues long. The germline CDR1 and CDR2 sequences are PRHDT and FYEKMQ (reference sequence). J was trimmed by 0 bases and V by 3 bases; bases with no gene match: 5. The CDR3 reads CASSFWGQSSYEQYF. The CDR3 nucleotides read TGTGCCAGCAGCTTTTGGGGACAGAGCTCCTACGAGCAGTACTTC.

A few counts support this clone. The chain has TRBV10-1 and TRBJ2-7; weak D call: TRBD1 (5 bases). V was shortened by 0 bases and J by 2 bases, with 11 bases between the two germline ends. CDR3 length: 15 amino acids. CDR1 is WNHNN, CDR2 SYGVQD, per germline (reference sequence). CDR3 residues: CASSESAGNPYEQYF. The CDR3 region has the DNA TGCGCCAGCAGTGAGTCGGCAGGGAATCCCTACGAGCAGTACTTC.

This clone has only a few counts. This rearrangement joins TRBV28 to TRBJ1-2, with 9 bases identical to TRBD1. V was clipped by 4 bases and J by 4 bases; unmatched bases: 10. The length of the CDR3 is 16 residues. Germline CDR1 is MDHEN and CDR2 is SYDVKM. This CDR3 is CASSSDRGGRTYGYTF. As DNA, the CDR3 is TGTGCCAGCAGTTCGGACAGGGGAGGGAGGACCTATGGCTACACCTTC.

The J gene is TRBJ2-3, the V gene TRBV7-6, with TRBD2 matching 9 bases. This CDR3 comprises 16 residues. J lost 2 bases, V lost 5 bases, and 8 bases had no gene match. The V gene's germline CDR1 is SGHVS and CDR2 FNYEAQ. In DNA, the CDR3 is TGTGCCAGCAGCGCCAGCGGGGGGACGATCACAGATACGCAGTATTTT. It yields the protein CASSASGGTITDTQYF.

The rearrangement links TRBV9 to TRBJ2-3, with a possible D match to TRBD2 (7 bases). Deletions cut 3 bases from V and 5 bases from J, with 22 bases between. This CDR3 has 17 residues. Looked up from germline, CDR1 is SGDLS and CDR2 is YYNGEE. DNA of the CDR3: TGTGCCAGCAGCGCGTCAGTTCCGGGGGGCCCTTTAGATACGCAGTATTTT. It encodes CASSASVPGGPLDTQYF.

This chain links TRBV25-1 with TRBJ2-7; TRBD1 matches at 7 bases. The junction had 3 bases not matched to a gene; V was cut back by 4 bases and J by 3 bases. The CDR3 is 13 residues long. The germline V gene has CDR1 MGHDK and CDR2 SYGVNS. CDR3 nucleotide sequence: TGTGCCAGCAGTGTAGGACAGGTCTACGAGCAGTACTTC. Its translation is CASSVGQVYEQYF.

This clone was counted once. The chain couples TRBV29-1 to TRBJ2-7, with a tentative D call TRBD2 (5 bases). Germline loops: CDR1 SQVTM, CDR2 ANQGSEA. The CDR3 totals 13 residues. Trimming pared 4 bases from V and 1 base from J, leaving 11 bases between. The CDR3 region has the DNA TGCAGCGTTGGAGTAAGCGGATCCTACGAGCAGTACTTC. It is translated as CSVGVSGSYEQYF.

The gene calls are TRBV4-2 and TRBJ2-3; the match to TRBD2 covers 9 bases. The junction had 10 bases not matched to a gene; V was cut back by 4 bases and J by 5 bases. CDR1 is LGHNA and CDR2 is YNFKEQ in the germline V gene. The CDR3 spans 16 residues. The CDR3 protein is CASSPLSSGGLDTQYF. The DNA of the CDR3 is TGTGCCAGCAGCCCTCTAAGTAGCGGGGGATTAGATACGCAGTATTTT.